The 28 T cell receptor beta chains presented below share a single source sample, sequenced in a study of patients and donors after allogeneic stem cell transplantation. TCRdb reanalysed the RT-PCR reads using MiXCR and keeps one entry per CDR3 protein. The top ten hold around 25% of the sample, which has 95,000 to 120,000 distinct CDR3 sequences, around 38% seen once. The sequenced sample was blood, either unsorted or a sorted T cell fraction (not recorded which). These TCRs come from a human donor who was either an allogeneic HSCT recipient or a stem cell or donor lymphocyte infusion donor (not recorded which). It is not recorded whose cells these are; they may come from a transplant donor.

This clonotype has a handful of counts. The CDR3 spells CASSQDFRPNTGELFF. Written as DNA, the CDR3 is TGCGCCAGCAGCCAAGACTTCCGCCCTAACACCGGGGAGCTGTTTTTT. The V and J genes are TRBV4-3 and TRBJ2-2; D unclear. CDR1 LGHNA and CDR2 YSLEER come from the germline V gene. This CDR3 comprises 16 residues. Deletions cut 0 bases from V and 2 bases from J, with 10 bases between.

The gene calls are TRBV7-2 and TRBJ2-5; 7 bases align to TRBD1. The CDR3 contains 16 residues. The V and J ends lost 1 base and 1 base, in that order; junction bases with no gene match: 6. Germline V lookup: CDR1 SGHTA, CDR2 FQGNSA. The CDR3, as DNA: TGTGCCAGCAGCTTAGGGACAGGCCTATTCCAAGAGACCCAGTACTTC. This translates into CASSLGTGLFQETQYF.

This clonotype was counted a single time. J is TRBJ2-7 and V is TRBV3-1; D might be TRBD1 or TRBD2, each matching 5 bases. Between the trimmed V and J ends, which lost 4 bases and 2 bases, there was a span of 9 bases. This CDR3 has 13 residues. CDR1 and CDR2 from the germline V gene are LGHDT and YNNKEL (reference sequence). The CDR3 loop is CASSPRDAYEQYF. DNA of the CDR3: TGTGCCAGCAGCCCGAGGGACGCCTACGAGCAGTACTTC.

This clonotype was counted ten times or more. The CDR3 DNA reads as TGTGCCAGCAGCATAGCGGGTGAAGGGGATGAAAAACTGTTTTTT. Translated: CASSIAGEGDEKLFF. The gene calls are TRBV5-6 and TRBJ1-4, with a tentative D call TRBD1 (5 bases). Per germline, CDR1 SGHDT and CDR2 YYEEEE. Trimming took 4 bases from V and 6 from J, leaving 16 bases between them. The CDR3 extends over 15 amino acids.

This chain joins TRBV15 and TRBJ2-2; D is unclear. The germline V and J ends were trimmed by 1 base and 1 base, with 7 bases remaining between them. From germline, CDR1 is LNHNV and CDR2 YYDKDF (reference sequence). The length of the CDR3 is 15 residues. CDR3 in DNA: TGTGCCACCAGCAGAGTTGGCCTGAACACCGGGGAGCTGTTTTTT. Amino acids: CATSRVGLNTGELFF.

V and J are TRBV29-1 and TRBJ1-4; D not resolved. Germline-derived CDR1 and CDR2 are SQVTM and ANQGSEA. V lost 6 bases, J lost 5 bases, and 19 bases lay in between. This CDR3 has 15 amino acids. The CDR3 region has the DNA TGCAGCGTACTTGAAATTGGGTTACGCAATGAAAAACTGTTTTTT. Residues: CSVLEIGLRNEKLFF.

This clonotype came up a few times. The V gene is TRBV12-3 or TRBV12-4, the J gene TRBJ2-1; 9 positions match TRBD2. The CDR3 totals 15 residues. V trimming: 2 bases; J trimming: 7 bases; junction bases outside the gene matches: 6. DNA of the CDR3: TGTGCCAGCAGTTTAAAGTTTAGCGGGAGAAATGAGCAGTTCTTC. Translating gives CASSLKFSGRNEQFF.

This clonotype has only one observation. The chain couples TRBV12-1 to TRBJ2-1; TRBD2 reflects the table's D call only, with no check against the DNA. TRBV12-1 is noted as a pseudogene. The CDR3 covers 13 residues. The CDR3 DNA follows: TGTGCCAGCAGCTTTGGGGCTAGTTACGCGCAGTTCTTC. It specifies CASSFGASYAQFF.

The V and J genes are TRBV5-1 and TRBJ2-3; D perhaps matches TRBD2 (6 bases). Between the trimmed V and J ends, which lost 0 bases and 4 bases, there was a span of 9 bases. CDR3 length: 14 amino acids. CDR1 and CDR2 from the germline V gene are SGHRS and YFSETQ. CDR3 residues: CASSLAGDADTQYF. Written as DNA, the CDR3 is TGCGCCAGCAGCTTGGCGGGAGACGCAGATACGCAGTATTTT. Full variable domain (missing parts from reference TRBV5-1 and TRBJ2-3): KAGVTQTPRYLIKTRGQQVTLSCSPISGHRSVSWYQQTPGQGLQFLFEYFSETQRNKGNFPGRFSGRQFSNSRSEMNVSTLELGDSALYLCASSLAGDADTQYFGPGTRLTVL.

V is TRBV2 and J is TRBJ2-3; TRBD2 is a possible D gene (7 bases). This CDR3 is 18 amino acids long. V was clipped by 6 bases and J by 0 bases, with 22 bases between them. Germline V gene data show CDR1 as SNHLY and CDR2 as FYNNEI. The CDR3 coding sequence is TGTGCCAGCAGAGAACGATCGTACAGGGAGGGTAGCACAGATACGCAGTATTTT. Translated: CASRERSYREGSTDTQYF.

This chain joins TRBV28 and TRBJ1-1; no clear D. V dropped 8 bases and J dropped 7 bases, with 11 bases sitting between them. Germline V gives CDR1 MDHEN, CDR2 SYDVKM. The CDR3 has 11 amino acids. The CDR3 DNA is TGTGCCAGCTCGGAAGAACGTGAAGCTTTCTTT. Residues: CASSEEREAFF. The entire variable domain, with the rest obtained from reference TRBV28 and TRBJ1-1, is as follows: DVKVTQSSRYLVKRTGEKVFLECVQDMDHENMFWYRQDPGLGLRLIYFSYDVKMKEKGDIPEGYSVSREKKERFSLILESASTNQTSMYLCASSEEREAFFGQGTRLTVV.

CDR3 coding DNA: TGTGCCAGCAGTTTAAGAGGCCAGCCCCAGCATTTT. The encoded protein is CASSLRGQPQHF. The chain is built from TRBV28 and TRBJ1-5; D is uncertain. Germline CDR1 is MDHEN and CDR2 is SYDVKM. Trimming removed 2 bases at V and 7 bases at J, with 6 bases between. The CDR3 runs 12 residues.

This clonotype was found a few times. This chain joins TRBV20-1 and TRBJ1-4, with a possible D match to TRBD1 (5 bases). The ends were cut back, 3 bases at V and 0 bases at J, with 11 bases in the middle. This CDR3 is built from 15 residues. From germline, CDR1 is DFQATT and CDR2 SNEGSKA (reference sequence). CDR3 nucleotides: TGCAGTGCTAGGCCCCGGGGGGCAACTAATGAAAAACTGTTTTTT. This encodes CSARPRGATNEKLFF.

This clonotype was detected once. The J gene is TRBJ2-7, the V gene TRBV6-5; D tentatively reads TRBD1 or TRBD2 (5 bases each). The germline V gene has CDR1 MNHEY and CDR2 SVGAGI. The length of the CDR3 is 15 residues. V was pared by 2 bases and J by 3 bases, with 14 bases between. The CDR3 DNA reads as TGTGCCAGCAGTTACGGGGACGGCCAGCTCTACGAGCAGTACTTC. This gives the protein CASSYGDGQLYEQYF.

The CDR3 nucleotides read TGTGCCACCAGGCCTAGTGACGGGGCTGAGCAGTTCTTC. Translation: CATRPSDGAEQFF. The chain employs TRBV15 and TRBJ2-1, with D perhaps being TRBD1 or TRBD2 (5 bases each). The CDR3 runs to 13 residues. Trimming pared 6 bases from V and 9 bases from J, leaving 15 bases between. CDR1 is LNHNV, CDR2 YYDKDF, per germline (reference sequence).

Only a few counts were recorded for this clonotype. As DNA, the CDR3 is TGCGCCAGCAGCCTAAGGTGGCCTCAGAGGGGGTCCTACGAGCAGTACTTC. Amino acids: CASSLRWPQRGSYEQYF. This chain uses TRBV4-3 with TRBJ2-7; maybe TRBD1 (6 bases). Germline V gives CDR1 LGHNA, CDR2 YSLEER. The CDR3 is 17 residues long. The ends were cut back, 4 bases at V and 1 base at J, with 20 bases in the middle.

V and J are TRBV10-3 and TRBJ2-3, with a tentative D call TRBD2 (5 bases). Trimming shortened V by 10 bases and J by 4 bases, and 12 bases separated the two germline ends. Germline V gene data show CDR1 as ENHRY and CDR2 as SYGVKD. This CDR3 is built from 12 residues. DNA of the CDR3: TGTGCCACTAGAGGGTCGGCAGATACGCAGTATTTT. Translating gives CATRGSADTQYF.

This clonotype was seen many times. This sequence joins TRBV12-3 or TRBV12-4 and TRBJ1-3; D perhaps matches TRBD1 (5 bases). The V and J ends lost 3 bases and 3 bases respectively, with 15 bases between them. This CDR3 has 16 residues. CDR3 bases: TGTGCCAGCAGTTTTTCCTCCCGGGGCATTGGAAACACCATATATTTT. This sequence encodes CASSFSSRGIGNTIYF.

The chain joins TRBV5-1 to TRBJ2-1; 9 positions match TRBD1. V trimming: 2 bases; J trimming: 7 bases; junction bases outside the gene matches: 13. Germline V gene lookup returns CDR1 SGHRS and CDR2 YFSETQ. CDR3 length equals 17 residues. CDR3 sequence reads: CASSFLFPGQGWNEQFF. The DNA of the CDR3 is TGCGCCAGCAGCTTCCTTTTTCCGGGACAGGGATGGAATGAGCAGTTCTTC.

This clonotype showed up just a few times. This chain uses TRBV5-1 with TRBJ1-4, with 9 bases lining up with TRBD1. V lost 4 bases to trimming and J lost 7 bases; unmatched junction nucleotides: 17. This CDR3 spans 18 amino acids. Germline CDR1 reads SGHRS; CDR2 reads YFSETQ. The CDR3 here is CASSGGPGTWTGAEKLFF. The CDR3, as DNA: TGCGCCAGCAGCGGAGGGCCCGGTACGTGGACAGGGGCTGAAAAACTGTTTTTT.

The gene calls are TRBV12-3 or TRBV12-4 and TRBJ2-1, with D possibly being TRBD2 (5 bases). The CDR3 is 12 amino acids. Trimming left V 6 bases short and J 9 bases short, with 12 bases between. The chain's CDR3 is CASSLRRSEQFF. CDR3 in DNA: TGTGCCAGCAGCCTCCGGAGGAGTGAGCAGTTCTTC.

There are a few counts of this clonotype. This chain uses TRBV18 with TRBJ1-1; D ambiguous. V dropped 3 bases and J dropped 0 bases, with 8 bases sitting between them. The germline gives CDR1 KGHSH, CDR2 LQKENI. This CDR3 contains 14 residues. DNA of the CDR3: TGTGCCAGCTCACCCGGGCACATGAACACTGAAGCTTTCTTT. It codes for CASSPGHMNTEAFF.

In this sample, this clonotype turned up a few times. In nucleotides, the CDR3 is TGTGCCAGCAGCTTACCAGGGACAGGGACCTACAATGAGCAGTTCTTC. Translated: CASSLPGTGTYNEQFF. The chain links TRBV7-6 to TRBJ2-1, with 9 bases fitting TRBD1. This CDR3 comprises 16 residues. V shed 2 bases and J 2 bases; nucleotides not matched to a gene: 4. CDR1 is SGHVS and CDR2 is FNYEAQ in the germline V gene. Using reference TRBV7-6 and TRBJ2-1 for the parts outside the CDR3, the full variable domain is GAGVSQSPRYKVTKRGQDVALRCDPISGHVSLYWYRQALGQGPEFLTYFNYEAQQDKSGLPNDRFSAERPEGSISTLTIQRTEQRDSAMYRCASSLPGTGTYNEQFFGPGTRLTVL.

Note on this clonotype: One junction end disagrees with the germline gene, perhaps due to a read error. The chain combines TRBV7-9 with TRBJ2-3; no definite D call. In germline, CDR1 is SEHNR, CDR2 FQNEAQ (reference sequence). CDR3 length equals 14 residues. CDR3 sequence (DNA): TGTGCCAGCAGCTTCCATACAAACACAGATCCGCAGTATTTT. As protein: CASSFHTNTDPQYF.

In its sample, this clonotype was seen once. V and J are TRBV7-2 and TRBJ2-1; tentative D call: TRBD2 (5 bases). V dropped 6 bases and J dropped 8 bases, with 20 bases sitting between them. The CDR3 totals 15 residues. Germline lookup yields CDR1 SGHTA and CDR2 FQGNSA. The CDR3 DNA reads TGTGCCAGCAGTTCTGAGCTAGCCGGCCTAGATGAGCAGTTCTTC. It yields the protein CASSSELAGLDEQFF.

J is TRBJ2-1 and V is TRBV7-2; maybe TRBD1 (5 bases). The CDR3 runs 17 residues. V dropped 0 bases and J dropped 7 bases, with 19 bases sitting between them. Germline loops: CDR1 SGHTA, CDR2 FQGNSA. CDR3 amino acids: CASSLAIQGHGFNEQFF. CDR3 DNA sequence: TGTGCCAGCAGCTTAGCCATCCAAGGACACGGTTTTAATGAGCAGTTCTTC. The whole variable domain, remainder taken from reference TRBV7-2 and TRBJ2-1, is GAGVSQSPSNKVTEKGKDVELRCDPISGHTALYWYRQSLGQGLEFLIYFQGNSAPDKSGLPSDRFSAERTGGSVSTLTIQRTQQEDSAVYLCASSLAIQGHGFNEQFFGPGTRLTVL.

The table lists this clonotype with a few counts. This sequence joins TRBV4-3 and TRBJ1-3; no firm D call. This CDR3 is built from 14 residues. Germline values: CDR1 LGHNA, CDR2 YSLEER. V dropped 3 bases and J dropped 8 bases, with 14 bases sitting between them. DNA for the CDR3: TGCGCCAGCAGCCACCATCATGACCGGGACACCATATATTTT. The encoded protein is CASSHHHDRDTIYF.

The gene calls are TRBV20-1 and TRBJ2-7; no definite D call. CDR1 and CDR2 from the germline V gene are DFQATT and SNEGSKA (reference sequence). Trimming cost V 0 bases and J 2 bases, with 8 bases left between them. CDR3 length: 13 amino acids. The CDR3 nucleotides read TGCAGTGCTAGAGATCGAGCCCCCTACGAGCAGTACTTC. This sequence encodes CSARDRAPYEQYF.